The 17 T cell receptor beta chains in this list originate from one sample, sequenced in a study of blood T cell repertoires in COVID-19. Generated by immunoSEQ multiplex PCR, the TCRdb table keeps only in-frame clones and is missing some. The sample shows around 250,000 clones, about 86% of them seen only once. The material sequenced was PBMCs or T cells enriched from blood (not recorded which). The receptors originated from a man in his fifties who had recovered from COVID-19.

As to this clone: Additional DNA sequences in this sample encode the identical CDR3. The chain links TRBV20-1 to TRBJ2-7; tentatively, D is TRBD2 (5 bases). Germline CDR1 reads DFQATT; CDR2 reads SNEGSKA (reference sequence). CDR3 length equals 11 residues. The ends were cut back, 6 bases at V and 2 bases at J, with 8 bases in the middle. CDR3 protein: CSAGGPYEQYF. The CDR3 region has the DNA TGCAGTGCAGGAGGCCCCTACGAGCAGTACTTC.

This sequence joins TRBV5-1 and TRBJ2-4; the match to TRBD2 covers 11 bases. Germline V gene data show CDR1 as SGHRS and CDR2 as YFSETQ. The CDR3 contains 15 residues. V shed 4 bases, J shed 8 bases, and the junction held 8 bases outside the gene matches. CDR3 nucleotide sequence: TGCGCCAGCAGCCCGGGACTAGCGGAGATGGACATTCAGTACTTC. It translates to CASSPGLAEMDIQYF.

This clone has just one count. The chain carries TRBV7-8 and TRBJ2-1, with 9 bases lining up with TRBD2. Germline CDR1 and CDR2: SGHVS and FQNEAQ. The CDR3 is made up of 16 amino acids. The V and J ends lost 6 bases and 1 base, in that order; junction bases with no gene match: 7. The CDR3, as DNA: TGTGCCAGCAGGGCTCTAGCGGGACGGTCCTACAATGAGCAGTTCTTC. Amino acid sequence: CASRALAGRSYNEQFF.

V gene TRBV30 combines with J gene TRBJ2-3, with TRBD1 identical over 12 bases. This CDR3 comprises 15 residues. Germline V gene lookup returns CDR1 GTSNPN and CDR2 SVGIG (reference sequence). Losses at the gene ends were 1 base for V and 2 bases for J; bases not matched to a gene: 1. The CDR3 sequence: CAWSEGQGATDTQYF. CDR3 coding DNA: TGTGCCTGGAGTGAGGGACAGGGGGCCACAGATACGCAGTATTTT.

The gene calls are TRBV15 and TRBJ1-3; 8 bases are shared with TRBD1. Germline CDR1 and CDR2: LNHNV and YYDKDF (reference sequence). CDR3 size: 15 residues. With 2 bases clipped from V and 1 base from J, the junction kept 1 base outside the gene matches. CDR3 nucleotides: TGTGCCACCAGCAGAAGACAGGGGTCTGGAAACACCATATATTTT. It specifies CATSRRQGSGNTIYF.

V gene TRBV4-3 combines with J gene TRBJ2-7, with D possibly matching TRBD1 (6 bases). Germline CDR1 LGHNA, CDR2 YSLEER. Trimming cost V 2 bases and J 6 bases, with 11 bases left between them. The length of the CDR3 is 13 residues. The CDR3: CASSQKQGIEQYF. In nucleotides, the CDR3 is TGCGCCAGCAGCCAAAAACAGGGAATCGAGCAGTACTTC.

This clone came up once. J is TRBJ2-1 and V is TRBV19, with 9 bases fitting TRBD2. V shed 7 bases and J 6 bases; nucleotides not matched to a gene: 13. This CDR3 comprises 16 residues. The V gene's germline CDR1 is LNHDA and CDR2 SQIVND (reference sequence). CDR3 in DNA: TGTGCCAGTACTGGGAGGGCTAGCGGGAAGGGCAATGAGCAGTTCTTC. Protein: CASTGRASGKGNEQFF.

The chain employs TRBV10-3 and TRBJ1-1; the match to TRBD1 covers 7 bases. Germline values: CDR1 ENHRY, CDR2 SYGVKD. Trimming took 6 bases from V and 3 from J; bases not matched to a gene: 4. The length of the CDR3 is 13 residues. CDR3 residues: CAIRSTGDTEAFF. DNA for the CDR3: TGTGCCATCAGATCCACAGGGGACACTGAAGCTTTCTTT.

The V gene is TRBV15, the J gene TRBJ2-1; 9 nucleotides line up with TRBD1. Germline lookup yields CDR1 LNHNV and CDR2 YYDKDF (reference sequence). V shed 8 bases, J shed 6 bases, and the junction held 8 bases outside the gene matches. CDR3 length: 14 residues. The CDR3, as DNA: TGTGCCACCCACCGGGACAGGGTGTCCAATGAGCAGTTCTTC. This encodes CATHRDRVSNEQFF.

The gene calls are TRBV5-1 and TRBJ2-5, with D possibly TRBD2 on 6 matching bases. The CDR3 extends over 15 amino acids. V lost 6 bases, J lost 0 bases, and 15 bases lay in between. Germline loops: CDR1 SGHRS, CDR2 YFSETQ. The CDR3 sequence: CASTPGVWDQETQYF. The CDR3 DNA is TGCGCCAGCACTCCGGGGGTCTGGGACCAAGAGACCCAGTACTTC.

The V call is TRBV29-1, the J call TRBJ2-7; D uncertain. The CDR3 loop spans 12 amino acids. Germline V lookup: CDR1 SQVTM, CDR2 ANQGSEA. V dropped 2 bases and J dropped 1 base, with 6 bases sitting between them. For the CDR3, the DNA is TGCAGCGTTGAAAGCTTTTCCTACGAGCAGTACTTC. Encoded protein: CSVESFSYEQYF.

The chain recombines TRBV6-4 with TRBJ2-1; 8 bases agree with TRBD2. There are 15 residues in the CDR3. Looked up from germline, CDR1 is MRHNA and CDR2 is SNTAGT. V was clipped by 3 bases and J by 1 base; unmatched bases: 2. The CDR3 nucleotides are TGTGCCAGCAGTGAGTCGGGGGGGTCCTACAATGAGCAGTTCTTC. Translation: CASSESGGSYNEQFF.

The genes are TRBV7-3 and TRBJ2-1, with D maybe TRBD1 (5 bases). CDR3 length: 13 residues. With 3 bases removed from V and 9 bases from J, the gap between germline ends came to 12 bases. Germline assignment: CDR1 SGHTA and CDR2 FQGTGA. CDR3: CASSFGALGEQFF. CDR3 DNA: TGTGCCAGCAGCTTTGGGGCTTTGGGTGAGCAGTTCTTC.

The V call is TRBV5-1, the J call TRBJ2-3; 11 bases line up with TRBD2. Losses at the gene ends were 2 bases for V and 6 bases for J; bases not matched to a gene: 5. The germline V gene encodes CDR1 SGHRS and CDR2 YFSETQ. The CDR3 is 15 residues long. CDR3 DNA: TGCGCCAGCAGCTTTATAGCGGGGGGGCCTGATACGCAGTATTTT. This sequence encodes CASSFIAGGPDTQYF.

This clone was picked up a small number of times. The rearrangement uses TRBV11-2 and TRBJ1-3; no clear D. The length of the CDR3 is 15 residues. V was trimmed by 1 base and J by 7 bases, leaving 14 bases between them. CDR1 SGHAT and CDR2 FQNNGV come from the germline V gene. The CDR3 DNA is TGTGCCAGCAGCTTAGTTGGAGGGTTTGTTAACACCATATATTTT. Residues: CASSLVGGFVNTIYF.

The chain uses TRBV5-1 and TRBJ1-6, with D hard to call. Germline-derived CDR1 and CDR2 are SGHRS and YFSETQ. The CDR3 totals 16 residues. The V and J ends lost 4 bases and 9 bases respectively, with 20 bases between them. CDR3 protein: CASSLTPFGLGSPLHF. In nucleotides, the CDR3 is TGCGCCAGCAGCCTCACCCCCTTTGGGCTTGGTTCACCCCTCCACTTT.

The chain combines TRBV5-1 with TRBJ2-1, with 11 bases matching TRBD1. Germline CDR1 is SGHRS and CDR2 is YFSETQ. The ends lost 3 bases at V and 9 bases at J; junction bases unmatched: 2. The CDR3 is 13 residues long. This CDR3 is CASSSGTGGEQFF. The CDR3 DNA follows: TGCGCCAGCAGCTCCGGGACAGGGGGTGAGCAGTTCTTC.